This T cell receptor beta chain was retrieved from a study of technical replicates of blood from several donors. V trimming: 0 bases; J trimming: 1 base; junction bases outside the gene matches: 2. In germline, CDR1 is SGHNT, CDR2 YYREEE (reference sequence). The CDR3 extends over 16 amino acids. Assay used: immunoSEQ multiplex PCR; TCRdb lists only in-frame clones, some missing. The sample has about 59,000 clones; about 87% are singletons. The TCR originated in a human donor in good health. Some clones in this sample may be carry-over from other donors' samples. The sequencing sample was made of PBMCs. This sequence joins TRBV5-4 and TRBJ2-5, with 11 bases that match TRBD2. CDR3 sequence: CASSLALAGGQETQYF. CDR3 in DNA: TGTGCCAGCAGCTTGGCGCTAGCGGGGGGCCAAGAGACCCAGTACTTC. Filled out from reference TRBV5-4 and TRBJ2-5, the complete variable domain reads ETGVTQSPTHLIKTRGQQVTLRCSSQSGHNTVSWYQQALGQGPQFIFQYYREEENGRGNFPPRFSGLQFPNYSSELNVNALELDDSALYLCASSLALAGGQETQYFGPGTRLLVL.